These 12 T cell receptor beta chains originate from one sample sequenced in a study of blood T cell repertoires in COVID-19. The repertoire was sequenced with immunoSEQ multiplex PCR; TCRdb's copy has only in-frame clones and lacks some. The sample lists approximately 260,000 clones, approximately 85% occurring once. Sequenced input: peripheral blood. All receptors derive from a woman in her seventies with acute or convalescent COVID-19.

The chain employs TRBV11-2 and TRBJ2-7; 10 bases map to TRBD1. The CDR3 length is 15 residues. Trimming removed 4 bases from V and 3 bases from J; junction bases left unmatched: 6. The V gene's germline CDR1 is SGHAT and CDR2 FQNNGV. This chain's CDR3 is CASSSLTGGGYEQYF. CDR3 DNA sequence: TGTGCCAGCAGCTCCCTGACAGGGGGCGGCTACGAGCAGTACTTC.

The CDR3 loop is CASSWGQGPHEQFF. CDR3 bases: TGCGCCAGCAGCTGGGGGCAGGGGCCCCATGAGCAGTTCTTC. This chain links TRBV5-1 with TRBJ2-1; weak D call: TRBD1 (6 bases). Trimming left V 3 bases short and J 8 bases short, with 15 bases between. The germline V gene has CDR1 SGHRS and CDR2 YFSETQ. This CDR3 region has 14 residues.

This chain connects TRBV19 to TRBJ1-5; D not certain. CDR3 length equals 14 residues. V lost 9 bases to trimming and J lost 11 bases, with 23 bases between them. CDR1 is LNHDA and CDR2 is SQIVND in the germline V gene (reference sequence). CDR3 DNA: TGTGCCAGCGGTCGAGGGCAGGACGGAAGGGCCCAGCATTTT. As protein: CASGRGQDGRAQHF.

The CDR3 bases are TGTGCCAGCAGTGAATCGGGTTGGAACACTGAAGCTTTCTTT. Protein sequence: CASSESGWNTEAFF. The chain combines TRBV25-1 with TRBJ1-1, with no clear D. The CDR3 contains 14 residues. V dropped 1 base and J dropped 1 base, with 7 bases sitting between them. Germline loops: CDR1 MGHDK, CDR2 SYGVNS.

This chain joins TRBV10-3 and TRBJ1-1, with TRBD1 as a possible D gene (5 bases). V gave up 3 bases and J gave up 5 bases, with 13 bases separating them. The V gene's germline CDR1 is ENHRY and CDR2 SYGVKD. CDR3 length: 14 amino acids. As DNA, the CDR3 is TGTGCCATCAGTGATAGCGGGGGTTGGACTGAAGCTTTCTTT. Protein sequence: CAISDSGGWTEAFF.

The CDR3 loop is CASSLGGETEAFF. The CDR3 DNA is TGTGCCAGCAGCCTAGGAGGAGAGACTGAAGCTTTCTTT. The chain has TRBV7-6 and TRBJ1-1, with D unresolved. The V end was cut by 5 bases, the J end by 5 bases, with 12 bases between. This CDR3 is built from 13 residues. In germline, CDR1 is SGHVS, CDR2 FNYEAQ. The full variable domain, its missing parts supplied by reference TRBV7-6 and TRBJ1-1, is GAGVSQSPRYKVTKRGQDVALRCDPISGHVSLYWYRQALGQGPEFLTYFNYEAQQDKSGLPNDRFSAERPEGSISTLTIQRTEQRDSAMYRCASSLGGETEAFFGQGTRLTVV.

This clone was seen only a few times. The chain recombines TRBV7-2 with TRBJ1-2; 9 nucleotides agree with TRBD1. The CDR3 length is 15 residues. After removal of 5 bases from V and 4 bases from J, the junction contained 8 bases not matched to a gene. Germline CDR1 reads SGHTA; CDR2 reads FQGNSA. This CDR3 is CASSTTGGGGYGYTF. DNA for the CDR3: TGTGCCAGCAGCACCACAGGGGGCGGAGGCTATGGCTACACCTTC. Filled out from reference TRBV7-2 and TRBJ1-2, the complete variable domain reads GAGVSQSPSNKVTEKGKDVELRCDPISGHTALYWYRQSLGQGLEFLIYFQGNSAPDKSGLPSDRFSAERTGGSVSTLTIQRTQQEDSAVYLCASSTTGGGGYGYTFGSGTRLTVV.

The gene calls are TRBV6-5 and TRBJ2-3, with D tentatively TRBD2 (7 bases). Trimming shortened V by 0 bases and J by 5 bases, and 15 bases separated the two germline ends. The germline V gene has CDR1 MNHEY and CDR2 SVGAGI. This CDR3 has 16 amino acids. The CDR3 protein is CASSYSVAGAGDTQYF. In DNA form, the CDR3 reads TGTGCCAGCAGTTACTCGGTCGCGGGGGCTGGAGATACGCAGTATTTT.

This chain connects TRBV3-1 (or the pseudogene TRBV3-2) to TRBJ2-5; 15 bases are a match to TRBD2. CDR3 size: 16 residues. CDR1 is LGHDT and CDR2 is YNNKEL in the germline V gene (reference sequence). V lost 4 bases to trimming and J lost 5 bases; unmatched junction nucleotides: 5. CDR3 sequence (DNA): TGTGCCAGCAGCCGGGGACTAGCGGGGGGTCGGGAGACCCAGTACTTC. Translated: CASSRGLAGGRETQYF.

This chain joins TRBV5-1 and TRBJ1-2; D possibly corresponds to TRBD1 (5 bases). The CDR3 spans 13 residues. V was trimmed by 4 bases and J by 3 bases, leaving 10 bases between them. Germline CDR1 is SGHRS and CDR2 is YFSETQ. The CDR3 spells CASSRDSDYGYTF. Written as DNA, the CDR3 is TGCGCCAGCAGCCGAGACAGCGACTATGGCTACACCTTC.

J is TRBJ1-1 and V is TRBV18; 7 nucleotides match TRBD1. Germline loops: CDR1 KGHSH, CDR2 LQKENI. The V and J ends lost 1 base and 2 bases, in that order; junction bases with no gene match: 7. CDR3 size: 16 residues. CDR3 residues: CASSPLVTGANTEAFF. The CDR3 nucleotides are TGTGCCAGCTCACCACTCGTTACAGGGGCTAACACTGAAGCTTTCTTT. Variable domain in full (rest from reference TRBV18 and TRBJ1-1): NAGVMQNPRHLVRRRGQEARLRCSPMKGHSHVYWYRQLPEEGLKFMVYLQKENIIDESGMPKERFSAEFPKEGPSILRIQQVVRGDSAAYFCASSPLVTGANTEAFFGQGTRLTVV.

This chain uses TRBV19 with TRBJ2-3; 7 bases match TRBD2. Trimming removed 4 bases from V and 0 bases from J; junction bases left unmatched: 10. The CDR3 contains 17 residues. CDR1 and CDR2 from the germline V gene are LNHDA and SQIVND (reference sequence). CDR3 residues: CASSTPRTRPSTDTQYF. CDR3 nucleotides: TGTGCCAGTAGTACCCCCCGGACTAGACCTAGCACAGATACGCAGTATTTT.